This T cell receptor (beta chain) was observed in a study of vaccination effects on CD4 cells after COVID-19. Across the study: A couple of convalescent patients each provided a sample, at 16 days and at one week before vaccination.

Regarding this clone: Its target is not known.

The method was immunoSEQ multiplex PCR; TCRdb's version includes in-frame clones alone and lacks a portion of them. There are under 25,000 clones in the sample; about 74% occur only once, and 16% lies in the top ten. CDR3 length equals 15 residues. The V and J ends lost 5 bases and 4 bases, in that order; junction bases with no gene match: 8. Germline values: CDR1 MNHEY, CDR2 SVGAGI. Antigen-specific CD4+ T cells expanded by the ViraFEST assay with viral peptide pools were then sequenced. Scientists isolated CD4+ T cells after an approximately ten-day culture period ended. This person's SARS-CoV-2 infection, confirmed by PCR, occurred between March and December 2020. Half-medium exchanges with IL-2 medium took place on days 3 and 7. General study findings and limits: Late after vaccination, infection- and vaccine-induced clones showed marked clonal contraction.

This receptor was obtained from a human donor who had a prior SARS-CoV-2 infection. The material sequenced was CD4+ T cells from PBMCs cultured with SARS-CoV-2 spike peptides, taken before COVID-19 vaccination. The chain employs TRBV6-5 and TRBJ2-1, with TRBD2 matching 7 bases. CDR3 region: CASSLRLAPYNEQFF. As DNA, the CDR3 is TGTGCCAGCAGTCTCCGACTAGCTCCATACAATGAGCAGTTCTTC.